The clone carrying this T cell receptor (beta chain) was counted at least ten times. The data belong to a study of T-cell reconstitution after alpha-beta-depleted transplantation in children. The V gene end was trimmed by 5 bases and the J gene end by 7 bases; junction bases not matched to a gene: 8. Germline CDR1 MNHEY, CDR2 SVGEGT. This CDR3 spans 15 amino acids. Molecular barcoding with unique molecular identifiers was used for the TCRbeta library. One entry per CDR3 protein results from TCRdb running MiXCR on the PCR reads. The data hold roughly 280,000 distinct CDR3 sequences, with around a tenth observed a single time.

This sequence was found in a male patient under 10 years old who had a stem cell transplant for chronic granulomatous disease, so the T cells may come from the graft donor. This chain links TRBV6-2 or TRBV6-3 with TRBJ2-3; 11 bases map to TRBD2. The sample was peripheral blood, taken 180 days after TCRalphabeta/CD19-depleted stem cell transplant. DNA for the CDR3: TGTGCCAGCAGTCCCCTGACTAGCGGGGCTTATACGCAGTATTTT. Amino acid sequence: CASSPLTSGAYTQYF.